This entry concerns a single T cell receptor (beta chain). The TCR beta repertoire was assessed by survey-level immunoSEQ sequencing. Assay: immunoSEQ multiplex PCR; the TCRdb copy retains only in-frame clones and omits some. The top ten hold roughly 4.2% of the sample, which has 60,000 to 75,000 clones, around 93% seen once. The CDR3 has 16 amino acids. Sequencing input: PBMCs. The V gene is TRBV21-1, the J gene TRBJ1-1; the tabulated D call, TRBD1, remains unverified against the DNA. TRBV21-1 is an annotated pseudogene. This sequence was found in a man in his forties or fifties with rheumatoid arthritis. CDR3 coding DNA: TGTGCCAGCGGACCTGGAGGGGGCACGGTGAACACTGAAGCTTTCTTT. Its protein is CASGPGGGTVNTEAFF.